This TCR beta chain was obtained from a study of cytomegalovirus exposure and HLA in healthy donors. Study summary: Out of around 360 genotyped donors, 81% belonged to the Caucasian-associated ancestry cluster.

V dropped 3 bases and J dropped 6 bases, with 8 bases sitting between them. Germline V gene sequence: CDR1 SQVTM, CDR2 ANQGSEA. The length of the CDR3 is 12 residues. Vbeta (60) and Jbeta (13) primers were used in the PCR. Sequenced by immunoSEQ multiplex PCR; TCRdb stores in-frame clones only, minus some. The sample records 150,000 to 200,000 clones, around 69% being singletons. V usage is TRBV29-1 and J usage is TRBJ2-2, with D possibly being TRBD2 (6 bases). The sample consisted of PBMCs. This TCR came from a woman in her 30s in good health and CMV-seronegative. The CDR3 protein is CSVDWGAGELFF. The CDR3 DNA is TGCAGCGTTGACTGGGGGGCCGGGGAGCTGTTTTTT.